The 29 T cell receptor beta chains given below trace back to one sample, sequenced in a study of spatial heterogeneity in lung cancer. General study results and limits: Expanded intratumoral alpha and beta TCR counts tracked tumor mutation counts.

Antigens for these TCRs are unknown. Indicated time point: sample taken at primary tumor resection. TCRdb re-analysed the 5' RACE reads in MiXCR, keeping a single row per CDR3 protein. The top ten clones hold approximately 10% of a sample with about 20,000 distinct CDR3 sequences, around 5% of them seen once. Sequenced here: lung tumor tissue, sampled at surgery. All receptors come from a female donor with early-stage non-small cell lung cancer.

About this clonotype: With the library built for alpha chains, this beta chain is off target and its frequency is not meaningful. This chain joins TRBV2 and TRBJ2-2; D is ambiguous. This CDR3 has 15 amino acids. Germline assignment: CDR1 SNHLY and CDR2 FYNNEI. V was pared by 5 bases and J by 1 base, with 11 bases between. The CDR3 DNA is TGTGCCAGCAGTCCGACACTTATGAACACCGGGGAGCTGTTTTTT. Translated: CASSPTLMNTGELFF.

This clonotype was counted ten times or more. This beta chain lies outside the target of a library built for alpha chains; its clone size means little. This rearrangement joins TRBV5-1 to TRBJ2-1; 7 nucleotides match TRBD2. V shed 0 bases, J shed 8 bases, and the junction held 5 bases outside the gene matches. This CDR3 contains 14 residues. Germline V gives CDR1 SGHRS, CDR2 YFSETQ. CDR3 sequence reads: CASSLGTRQDEQFF. The CDR3 DNA is TGCGCCAGCAGCTTGGGGACTAGGCAAGATGAGCAGTTCTTC.

This clonotype was observed at least ten times. Within a library made for alpha chains, this beta chain is off target, and its count is uninformative. This chain connects TRBV6-2 or TRBV6-3 to TRBJ1-6, with 7 bases lining up with TRBD1. This CDR3 has 13 amino acids. Germline V gives CDR1 MNHEY, CDR2 SVGEGT. V gave up 4 bases and J gave up 10 bases; unmatched junction bases: 4. The DNA for the CDR3 is TGTGCCAGCAGTTTCCAGGGGGGATCACCCCTCCACTTT. Translating it yields CASSFQGGSPLHF.

Ten or more counts support this clonotype. With the library built for alpha chains, this beta chain is off target and its frequency is not meaningful. This rearrangement joins TRBV13 to TRBJ2-1, with TRBD2 matching 7 bases. Germline loops: CDR1 PRHDT, CDR2 FYEKMQ (reference sequence). This CDR3 has 15 amino acids. Trimming at V came to 5 bases and at J to 4 bases, leaving 8 bases not matched to a gene. The CDR3 bases are TGTGCCAGCAGCCTACCGGGACTACCTTACAATGAGCAGTTCTTC. This gives the protein CASSLPGLPYNEQFF.

This clonotype occurred many times. A library made for alpha chains picked up this beta chain off target, so its size means little. The V and J genes are TRBV18 and TRBJ2-5; D remains ambiguous. Germline V gene lookup returns CDR1 KGHSH and CDR2 LQKENI. The CDR3 loop spans 13 amino acids. The V end lost 5 bases, the J end lost 5 bases, and 12 bases lay between the germline ends. DNA of the CDR3: TGTGCCAGCTCATCCACCGCATATGAGACCCAGTACTTC. Encoded protein: CASSSTAYETQYF.

Comment on this clonotype: Within a library made for alpha chains, this beta chain is off target, and its count is uninformative. The chain uses TRBV12-3 or TRBV12-4 and TRBJ1-5; D might be TRBD1 (6 bases). The CDR3 covers 14 residues. Trimming left V 7 bases short and J 5 bases short, with 15 bases between. The CDR3 region has the DNA TGTGCCAGCAAGGGGGGGGGAGATTATCAGCCCCAGCATTTT. It yields the protein CASKGGGDYQPQHF.

This clonotype has at least ten counts. Because the library targeted alpha chains, this beta chain is an off-target read whose size means little. The chain is built from TRBV12-3 or TRBV12-4 and TRBJ2-3; weak D call: TRBD2 (5 bases). Deletions cut 1 base from V and 6 bases from J, with 11 bases between. The CDR3 runs 14 residues. Written as DNA, the CDR3 is TGTGCCAGCAGTTTAGGACTATCCCCCGATACGCAGTATTTT. This sequence encodes CASSLGLSPDTQYF.

This clonotype was counted at least ten times. This beta chain is an off-target read within a library intended for alpha chains, so its frequency means little. The genes are TRBV7-9 and TRBJ2-7; D remains unclear. The CDR3 spans 14 residues. With 5 bases removed from V and 4 bases from J, the gap between germline ends came to 15 bases. Germline V gene sequence: CDR1 SEHNR, CDR2 FQNEAQ (reference sequence). The CDR3 DNA is TGTGCCAGCAGCCCCAGTGGCGGAATTTACGAGCAGTACTTC. Translation gives CASSPSGGIYEQYF.

This clonotype rates as large. This beta chain came through as a stray read in a library set up for alpha chains, and its size says little. V gene TRBV5-1 combines with J gene TRBJ2-1; D ambiguous. Germline lookup yields CDR1 SGHRS and CDR2 YFSETQ. The CDR3 runs 11 residues. V gave up 2 bases and J gave up 10 bases, with 7 bases separating them. The CDR3 protein is CASSFEREQFF. The CDR3 DNA sequence: TGCGCCAGCAGCTTCGAGCGAGAGCAGTTCTTC.

This clonotype is categorized as medium-sized. The library was built for alpha chains, so this beta chain is an off-target read and its size means little. V gene TRBV28 combines with J gene TRBJ2-1; D gene ambiguous. The CDR3 runs 13 residues. CDR1 MDHEN and CDR2 SYDVKM come from the germline V gene. V lost 6 bases and J 0 bases, leaving 6 bases between the germline ends. The CDR3: CASSPDSYNEQFF. The CDR3 DNA is TGTGCCAGCAGCCCTGACTCCTACAATGAGCAGTTCTTC. Full variable domain (outside the CDR3, taken from reference TRBV28 and TRBJ2-1): DVKVTQSSRYLVKRTGEKVFLECVQDMDHENMFWYRQDPGLGLRLIYFSYDVKMKEKGDIPEGYSVSREKKERFSLILESASTNQTSMYLCASSPDSYNEQFFGPGTRLTVL.

This clonotype was counted ten times or more. This beta chain appears as a stray read in a library generated for alpha chains; its size is not informative. This rearrangement joins TRBV5-6 to TRBJ2-7, with 8 bases fitting TRBD1. The CDR3 length is 17 residues. Germline-derived CDR1 and CDR2 are SGHDT and YYEEEE. V lost 1 base to trimming and J lost 6 bases; unmatched junction nucleotides: 15. The chain's CDR3 is CASSLWVGQGSSAEQYF. CDR3 bases: TGTGCCAGCAGCTTGTGGGTTGGACAGGGTAGTTCCGCCGAGCAGTACTTC. Together with reference TRBV5-6 and TRBJ2-7, the CDR3 gives the full variable domain: DAGVTQSPTHLIKTRGQQVTLRCSPKSGHDTVSWYQQALGQGPQFIFQYYEEEERQRGNFPDRFSGHQFPNYSSELNVNALLLGDSALYLCASSLWVGQGSSAEQYFGPGTRLTVT.

In this sample, this clonotype turned up many times. The library was designed around alpha chains, so this beta chain is a stray read whose abundance carries little weight. The rearrangement uses TRBV7-9 and TRBJ2-7; 8 bases line up with TRBD2. Germline values: CDR1 SEHNR, CDR2 FQNEAQ (reference sequence). This CDR3 is 15 amino acids long. V was clipped by 7 bases and J by 7 bases; unmatched bases: 15. CDR3 bases: TGTGCCAGCACCCGACTCAGCGGGGGCGATGGGGAGCAGTACTTC. It is translated as CASTRLSGGDGEQYF.

This clonotype has a count of ten or more. A library made for alpha chains picked up this beta chain off target, so its size means little. This sequence joins TRBV14 and TRBJ2-1; 13 positions agree with TRBD2. Looked up from germline, CDR1 is SGHDN and CDR2 is FVKESK. The CDR3 is 16 amino acids. The trim removed 5 bases at V and 9 bases at J, leaving 10 bases unmatched. Here the CDR3 DNA reads TGTGCCAGCAGCGGGCGACTAGCGGGGGGCTTGGGTGAGCAGTTCTTC. Translated, it gives CASSGRLAGGLGEQFF.

This clonotype was recorded at least ten times. In a library made to pick up alpha chains, this beta chain is a stray read with a size that means little. This rearrangement joins TRBV6-2 or TRBV6-3 to TRBJ2-2, with no clear D. V gave up 6 bases and J gave up 0 bases, with 11 bases separating them. The CDR3 runs to 15 residues. Germline V gives CDR1 MNHEY, CDR2 SVGEGT. The CDR3 reads CASSLLHANTGELFF. CDR3 DNA sequence: TGTGCCAGCAGCTTACTGCACGCGAACACCGGGGAGCTGTTTTTT.

This clonotype was counted only a few times. This beta chain came through as a stray read in a library set up for alpha chains, and its size says little. J is TRBJ2-3 and V is TRBV25-1; 8 nucleotides agree with TRBD1. The ends lost 3 bases at V and 2 bases at J; junction bases unmatched: 1. From germline, CDR1 is MGHDK and CDR2 SYGVNS. The CDR3 sequence is 14 residues long. The CDR3 loop is CASSEGQDTDTQYF. As DNA, the CDR3 is TGTGCCAGCAGTGAGGGACAGGACACAGATACGCAGTATTTT.

There are many counts of this clonotype. The library was built for alpha chains, so this beta chain is an off-target read and its size means little. The V and J genes are TRBV19 and TRBJ2-2; 10 positions match TRBD1. V trimming: 5 bases; J trimming: 1 base; junction bases outside the gene matches: 10. Germline-derived CDR1 and CDR2 are LNHDA and SQIVND (reference sequence). The CDR3 spans 18 residues. Here the CDR3 reads CASSPPLGTGVNTGELFF. Here the CDR3 DNA reads TGTGCCAGTAGTCCACCGCTCGGGACAGGGGTGAACACCGGGGAGCTGTTTTTT.

This clonotype was picked up many times. With the library built for alpha chains, this beta chain is off target and its frequency is not meaningful. The chain recombines TRBV20-1 with TRBJ1-2; D may be TRBD1 (5 bases). CDR1 and CDR2 (germline): DFQATT, SNEGSKA (reference sequence). The CDR3 spans 15 residues. The CDR3 protein is CSSPRDPRAGFGYTF. CDR3 nucleotide sequence: TGCAGCTCCCCCCGGGACCCCAGGGCCGGGTTTGGCTACACCTTC.

This clonotype rates as medium-sized. This beta chain appears as a stray read in a library generated for alpha chains; its size is not informative. The DNA of the CDR3 is TGTGCCAGCAGTGTGACAGGGGCAAGCACCGGGGAGCTGTTTTTT. Translating gives CASSVTGASTGELFF. V is TRBV6-4 and J is TRBJ2-2; TRBD1 matches 8 bases. J gave up 4 bases and V 4 bases, and 5 bases lay outside the gene matches. CDR1 is MRHNA, CDR2 SNTAGT, per germline. The CDR3 extends over 15 amino acids.

By share of the sample, this clonotype is medium-sized. Because the library targeted alpha chains, this beta chain is an off-target read whose size means little. The chain carries TRBV10-3 and TRBJ2-3, with D unresolved. V was shortened by 0 bases and J by 8 bases, with 6 bases between the two germline ends. From germline, CDR1 is ENHRY and CDR2 SYGVKD. CDR3 size: 12 residues. The CDR3 spells CAISESAPTQYF. As DNA, the CDR3 is TGTGCCATCAGTGAGTCGGCGCCTACGCAGTATTTT.

This clonotype was seen many times. This beta chain appears as a stray read in a library generated for alpha chains; its size is not informative. The V gene is TRBV6-2 or TRBV6-3, the J gene TRBJ2-5; D remains ambiguous. Trimming stripped 0 bases from V and 2 bases from J, with 7 bases between. The germline V gene has CDR1 MNHEY and CDR2 SVGEGT. This CDR3 is 14 amino acids long. CDR3 protein: CASSYSVGQETQYF. CDR3 DNA: TGTGCCAGCAGTTACTCGGTCGGTCAAGAGACCCAGTACTTC.

This clonotype showed up many times. This beta chain is a stray sequence in a library constructed for alpha chains; its clone size is not meaningful. The chain uses TRBV24-1 and TRBJ2-3; no definite D call. V dropped 2 bases and J dropped 2 bases, with 7 bases sitting between them. Germline V lookup: CDR1 KGHDR, CDR2 SFDVKD. The CDR3 sequence is 14 residues long. The CDR3 protein is CATSDSPPTDTQYF. In DNA form, the CDR3 reads TGTGCCACCAGTGATTCCCCGCCCACAGATACGCAGTATTTT.

This clonotype occurred a few times. Since it is a stray read in a library aimed at alpha chains, this beta chain has a size that is not meaningful. The genes are TRBV20-1 and TRBJ1-3, with a weak D call TRBD1 (6 bases). The CDR3 covers 14 residues. The germline gives CDR1 DFQATT, CDR2 SNEGSKA (reference sequence). V lost 0 bases and J 4 bases, leaving 10 bases between the germline ends. CDR3 bases: TGCAGTGCTAGAGATCTGAGGGGGGGAAACACCATATATTTT. Translated, it gives CSARDLRGGNTIYF.

This clonotype was seen many times. Because this beta chain is a stray read in a library intended to capture alpha chains, its abundance should not be given much weight. This chain joins TRBV28 and TRBJ2-7; perhaps TRBD1 as D (6 bases). The V end was cut by 4 bases, the J end by 1 base, with 11 bases between. The CDR3 loop spans 14 amino acids. CDR1 MDHEN and CDR2 SYDVKM come from the germline V gene. CDR3 in amino acids: CASSYVTGSYEQYF. The CDR3 coding sequence is TGTGCCAGCAGTTACGTGACAGGTTCCTACGAGCAGTACTTC.

The sample holds many counts of this clonotype. Within a library made for alpha chains, this beta chain is off target, and its count is uninformative. The CDR3 bases are TGCGCCAGCAGTCAATCGACAGGGGCGTTATACGAGCAGTACTTC. Its protein is CASSQSTGALYEQYF. J is TRBJ2-7 and V is TRBV23-1, with 8 positions matching TRBD1. Being an ORF, TRBV23-1 has a function that is uncertain. The CDR3 loop spans 15 amino acids. J was trimmed by 4 bases and V by 0 bases; bases with no gene match: 5.

With respect to this clonotype: For a library built for alpha chains, this beta chain is a stray read; little rests on its size. The chain couples TRBV4-2 to TRBJ2-1; D uncertain. The CDR3 sequence is 15 residues long. Germline V gives CDR1 LGHNA, CDR2 YNFKEQ. Between the trimmed V and J ends, which lost 1 base and 3 bases, there was a span of 10 bases. The CDR3: CASSQAGEYYNEQFF. The CDR3, as DNA: TGTGCCAGCAGCCAAGCGGGCGAGTACTACAATGAGCAGTTCTTC.

In its sample, this clonotype was seen many times. Since the library was made to target alpha chains, this beta chain is a stray read and its abundance is not meaningful. This chain links TRBV10-2 with TRBJ2-7, with D possibly called TRBD1 or TRBD2 (6 bases each). Trimming cost V 5 bases and J 2 bases, with 10 bases left between them. CDR1 and CDR2 from the germline V gene are WSHSY and SAAADI. This CDR3 is 13 amino acids long. The CDR3 loop is CASSRGEAYEQYF. The DNA for the CDR3 is TGCGCCAGCAGTAGGGGGGAGGCCTACGAGCAGTACTTC.

This clonotype has more than one count but fewer than ten. For a library built for alpha chains, this beta chain is a stray read; little rests on its size. The rearrangement uses TRBV9 and TRBJ2-2, with D unresolved. The CDR3 runs to 15 residues. CDR1 SGDLS and CDR2 YYNGEE come from the germline V gene. V was trimmed by 4 bases and J by 0 bases, leaving 10 bases between them. The CDR3 bases are TGTGCCAGCAGCCCCTCCGCGTCGAACACCGGGGAGCTGTTTTTT. It translates to CASSPSASNTGELFF.

This clonotype has at least ten counts. This beta chain is off target for a library built for alpha chains, so its abundance means little. This chain joins TRBV7-2 and TRBJ2-7; 12 nucleotides line up with TRBD2. J was trimmed by 2 bases and V by 0 bases; bases with no gene match: 2. The CDR3 loop spans 16 amino acids. The germline V gene encodes CDR1 SGHTA and CDR2 FQGNSA. CDR3 region: CASSLALAGGPYEQYF. The CDR3 DNA follows: TGTGCCAGCAGCTTAGCGCTAGCGGGAGGGCCCTACGAGCAGTACTTC.

Worth noting for this clonotype: Because this beta chain is a stray read in a library intended to capture alpha chains, its abundance should not be given much weight. The J gene is TRBJ2-5, the V gene TRBV6-1; D is unclear. V lost 5 bases, J lost 3 bases, and 10 bases lay in between. CDR3 length equals 13 residues. The germline V gene encodes CDR1 MNHNS and CDR2 SASEGT. The DNA of the CDR3 is TGTGCCAGCAGTTCCCTGAGGAAAGAGACCCAGTACTTC. Its translation: CASSSLRKETQYF.